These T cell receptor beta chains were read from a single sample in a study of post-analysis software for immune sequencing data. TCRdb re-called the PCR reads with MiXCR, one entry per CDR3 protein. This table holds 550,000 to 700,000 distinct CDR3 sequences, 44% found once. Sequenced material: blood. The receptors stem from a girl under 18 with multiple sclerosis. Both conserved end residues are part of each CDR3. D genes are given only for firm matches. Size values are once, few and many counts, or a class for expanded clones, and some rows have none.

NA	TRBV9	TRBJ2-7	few	CASSLRRCEQYF	TGTGCCAGCAGCTTAAGACGCTGCGAGCAGTACTTC
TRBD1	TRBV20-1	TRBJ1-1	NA	CSAKRQGGSAEAFF	TGCAGTGCCAAACGACAGGGGGGTTCGGCTGAAGCTTTCTTT
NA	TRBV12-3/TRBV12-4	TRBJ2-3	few	CASSEGGRADTQYF	TGTGCCAGCAGCGAGGGGGGTCGCGCAGATACGCAGTATTTT
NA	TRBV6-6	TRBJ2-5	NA	CASSYRDCQETQYF	TGTGCCAGCAGTTATAGGGACTGCCAAGAGACCCAGTACTTC
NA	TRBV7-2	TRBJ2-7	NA	CASSLVIGRYEQYF	TGTGCCAGCAGCTTAGTAATCGGGCGCTACGAGCAGTACTTC
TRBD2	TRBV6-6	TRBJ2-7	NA	CASSSTRGRDYEQYF	TGTGCCAGCAGTTCGACCCGGGGGAGGGACTACGAGCAGTACTTC
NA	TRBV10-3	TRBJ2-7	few	CAARDVVSYEQYF	TGTGCCGCCCGGGACGTAGTATCCTACGAGCAGTACTTC
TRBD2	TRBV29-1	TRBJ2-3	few	CSALGGSADTQYF	TGCAGCGCGCTGGGAGGGTCAGCGGATACGCAGTATTTT
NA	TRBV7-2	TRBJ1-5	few	CASSPGTRDQPQHF	TGTGCCAGCAGCCCCGGGACTAGGGATCAGCCCCAGCATTTT
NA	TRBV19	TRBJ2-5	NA	CASSTVLGIRQTQYF	TGTGCCAGTAGTACCGTACTAGGAATCCGGCAGACCCAGTACTTC
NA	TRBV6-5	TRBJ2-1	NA	CASSSVRHSYNEQFF	TGTGCCAGCAGTTCCGTGCGTCACTCCTACAATGAGCAGTTCTTC
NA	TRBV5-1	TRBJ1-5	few	CASSLRPGTSNQPQHF	TGCGCCAGCAGCTTGCGTCCTGGGACTAGCAATCAGCCCCAGCATTTT
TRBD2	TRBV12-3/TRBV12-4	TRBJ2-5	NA	CASSLLGSGGQETQYF	TGTGCCAGCAGTTTACTCGGTAGCGGGGGCCAAGAGACCCAGTACTTC
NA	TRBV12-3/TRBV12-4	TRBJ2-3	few	CASSQGSGTDTQYF	TGTGCCAGCAGTCAGGGAAGTGGCACAGATACGCAGTATTTT